This is a list of T cell receptor beta chains from one sample in a study of T cell clones after liver transplantation. Assay used: immunoSEQ multiplex PCR; TCRdb lists only in-frame clones, some missing. The sample lists 70,000 or so clones; more than 85% were seen once. The specimen comprised CD4+ T cells from blood, sampled about 26 months after liver transplant. These receptors were collected from a human patient who received a liver transplant. A share of the T cells may be of graft donor origin. Both conserved end residues are part of each CDR3. The D gene is left open where the match is weak. Not all rows give a size; the values are once, few, many and, for expanded clones, a class.

cdr3_aa: CASSVEGAGLSGELFF; cdr3_nt: TGTGCCAGCAGCGTAGAAGGAGCGGGCCTGAGCGGGGAGCTGTTTTTT; d_call: -; clone_size: -; j_call: TRBJ2-2; v_call: TRBV9
cdr3_aa: CASSTTLGAGNTIYF; cdr3_nt: TGTGCCAGCAGCACAACCCTCGGGGCTGGAAACACCATATATTTT; d_call: -; clone_size: -; j_call: TRBJ1-3; v_call: TRBV9
cdr3_aa: CASRQGTEKLFF; cdr3_nt: TGTGCCAGCAGACAGGGAACTGAAAAACTGTTTTTT; d_call: -; clone_size: -; j_call: TRBJ1-4; v_call: TRBV28
cdr3_aa: CASSPTGLIYEQYF; cdr3_nt: TGTGCCAGCAGCCCTACAGGGTTGATCTACGAGCAGTACTTC; d_call: -; clone_size: -; j_call: TRBJ2-7; v_call: TRBV4-2
cdr3_aa: CASSLGVATDTQYF; cdr3_nt: TGTGCCAGCAGCTTAGGGGTAGCCACAGATACGCAGTATTTT; d_call: -; clone_size: -; j_call: TRBJ2-3; v_call: TRBV7-6
cdr3_aa: CASSPSGLAGPSQYF; cdr3_nt: TGTGCCAGCAGTCCCTCGGGACTAGCGGGCCCATCGCAGTATTTT; d_call: TRBD2; clone_size: -; j_call: TRBJ2-3; v_call: TRBV28
cdr3_aa: CASSQTPYEQYF; cdr3_nt: TGTGCCAGTAGTCAGACCCCCTACGAGCAGTACTTC; d_call: -; clone_size: -; j_call: TRBJ2-7; v_call: TRBV19
cdr3_aa: CAISAQGTPVSYEQYF; cdr3_nt: TGTGCCATCAGTGCACAGGGGACTCCCGTCTCCTACGAGCAGTACTTC; d_call: -; clone_size: -; j_call: TRBJ2-7; v_call: TRBV10-3
cdr3_aa: CASSFGFGTTLREQFF; cdr3_nt: TGTGCCAGCAGCTTCGGGTTCGGGACCACCCTTCGCGAGCAGTTCTTC; d_call: -; clone_size: -; j_call: TRBJ2-1; v_call: TRBV11-2
cdr3_aa: CASSPASGGGYGYTF; cdr3_nt: TGCGCCAGCAGCCCGGCCTCAGGGGGAGGGTATGGCTACACCTTC; d_call: TRBD1; clone_size: -; j_call: TRBJ1-2; v_call: TRBV5-1
cdr3_aa: CASSFLSPGGGGYTF; cdr3_nt: TGCGCCAGCAGCTTTTTATCGCCAGGAGGAGGTGGCTACACCTTC; d_call: -; clone_size: -; j_call: TRBJ1-2; v_call: TRBV5-1
cdr3_aa: CASSVGLAGWNEQFF; cdr3_nt: TGTGCCAGCAGCGTTGGGCTAGCGGGATGGAATGAGCAGTTCTTC; d_call: TRBD2; clone_size: once; j_call: TRBJ2-1; v_call: TRBV9
cdr3_aa: CASSTIDSTSNQPQHF; cdr3_nt: TGTGCCAGTAGTACAATAGACAGTACTAGCAATCAGCCCCAGCATTTT; d_call: -; clone_size: few; j_call: TRBJ1-5; v_call: TRBV19
cdr3_aa: CASSPTSGRGAYNEQFF; cdr3_nt: TGTGCCAGCTCACCAACTAGCGGGAGAGGGGCCTACAATGAGCAGTTCTTC; d_call: TRBD2; clone_size: once; j_call: TRBJ2-1; v_call: TRBV18
cdr3_aa: CASSLGIYSNEQFF; cdr3_nt: TGTGCCAGCAGCTTAGGGATTTATAGCAATGAGCAGTTCTTC; d_call: -; clone_size: -; j_call: TRBJ2-1; v_call: TRBV7-9
cdr3_aa: CASSLALAGSSYNEQFF; cdr3_nt: TGTGCCAGCAGCTTAGCCCTAGCGGGGAGCTCCTACAATGAGCAGTTCTTC; d_call: TRBD2; clone_size: -; j_call: TRBJ2-1; v_call: TRBV7-9
cdr3_aa: CASREQYNEQFF; cdr3_nt: TGCGCCAGCAGGGAACAGTACAATGAGCAGTTCTTC; d_call: -; clone_size: few; j_call: TRBJ2-1; v_call: TRBV5-1
cdr3_aa: CASSPQFGRDYEQYF; cdr3_nt: TGTGCCAGCAGTCCCCAGTTCGGTAGGGACTACGAGCAGTACTTC; d_call: -; clone_size: -; j_call: TRBJ2-7; v_call: TRBV28
cdr3_aa: CSVDGDHGGAYGYTF; cdr3_nt: TGCAGCGTTGATGGCGATCATGGGGGCGCTTATGGCTACACCTTC; d_call: -; clone_size: -; j_call: TRBJ1-2; v_call: TRBV29-1
cdr3_aa: CASSLTRITYEQYF; cdr3_nt: TGTGCCAGCAGCTTAACACGGATAACCTACGAGCAGTACTTC; d_call: -; clone_size: once; j_call: TRBJ2-7; v_call: TRBV7-2
cdr3_aa: CASSPAGTGGTPQHF; cdr3_nt: TGCGCCAGCAGCCCCGCCGGGACAGGGGGGACGCCCCAGCATTTT; d_call: TRBD1; clone_size: -; j_call: TRBJ1-5; v_call: TRBV5-1
cdr3_aa: CASSLGLAGGSEQYF; cdr3_nt: TGCGCCAGCAGCTTAGGACTAGCGGGAGGTAGCGAGCAGTACTTC; d_call: TRBD2; clone_size: -; j_call: TRBJ2-7; v_call: TRBV5-1
cdr3_aa: CASSLTASNEQFF; cdr3_nt: TGTGCCAGCAGCTTGACAGCTTCCAATGAGCAGTTCTTC; d_call: -; clone_size: -; j_call: TRBJ2-1; v_call: TRBV5-4
cdr3_aa: CASSTGTANTEAFF; cdr3_nt: TGTGCCAGCAGTACCGGGACGGCGAACACTGAAGCTTTCTTT; d_call: -; clone_size: -; j_call: TRBJ1-1; v_call: TRBV6-5
cdr3_aa: CSALAGANVLTF; cdr3_nt: TGCAGCGCTCTTGCTGGGGCCAACGTCCTGACTTTC; d_call: -; clone_size: -; j_call: TRBJ2-6; v_call: TRBV29-1
cdr3_aa: CASRSPGLAGGNTQYF; cdr3_nt: TGTGCCAGCAGATCCCCGGGACTAGCGGGAGGAAATACGCAGTATTTT; d_call: TRBD2; clone_size: -; j_call: TRBJ2-3; v_call: TRBV27
cdr3_aa: CASSPSSKVEQYF; cdr3_nt: TGTGCCAGCAGCCCCTCGTCCAAGGTCGAGCAGTACTTC; d_call: -; clone_size: -; j_call: TRBJ2-7; v_call: TRBV11-2
cdr3_aa: CSALHGGQYF; cdr3_nt: TGCAGTGCTTTGCACGGCGGGCAGTACTTC; d_call: -; clone_size: -; j_call: TRBJ2-5; v_call: TRBV20-1
cdr3_aa: CASSIEDSRPRNEQFF; cdr3_nt: TGTGCCAGTAGTATAGAGGACAGCAGACCACGTAATGAGCAGTTCTTC; d_call: -; clone_size: -; j_call: TRBJ2-1; v_call: TRBV19
cdr3_aa: CASSLGTGSETQYF; cdr3_nt: TGTGCCAGCAGCTTGGGGACAGGGAGTGAGACCCAGTACTTC; d_call: TRBD1; clone_size: -; j_call: TRBJ2-5; v_call: TRBV7-2
cdr3_aa: CASGANVLTF; cdr3_nt: TGTGCCTCTGGGGCCAACGTCCTGACTTTC; d_call: -; clone_size: -; j_call: TRBJ2-6; v_call: TRBV30
cdr3_aa: CASSEREEPYEQYF; cdr3_nt: TGTGCCAGCAGCGAGCGGGAGGAGCCCTACGAGCAGTACTTC; d_call: TRBD2; clone_size: -; j_call: TRBJ2-7; v_call: TRBV9
cdr3_aa: CASSMNYYEQYF; cdr3_nt: TGTGCCAGCAGCATGAACTACTACGAGCAGTACTTC; d_call: -; clone_size: -; j_call: TRBJ2-7; v_call: TRBV7-9
cdr3_aa: CASKRSGLAGNTIYF; cdr3_nt: TGTGCCAGCAAAAGGTCGGGCTTAGCTGGAAACACCATATATTTT; d_call: -; clone_size: -; j_call: TRBJ1-3; v_call: TRBV6-5
cdr3_aa: CASSLGWGDTQYF; cdr3_nt: TGTGCCAGCAGCTTAGGCTGGGGTGATACGCAGTATTTT; d_call: -; clone_size: -; j_call: TRBJ2-3; v_call: TRBV7-9
cdr3_aa: CASSALKVERNYGYTF; cdr3_nt: TGTGCCAGCAGTGCGTTAAAAGTAGAGAGGAACTATGGCTACACCTTC; d_call: -; clone_size: -; j_call: TRBJ1-2; v_call: TRBV6-4